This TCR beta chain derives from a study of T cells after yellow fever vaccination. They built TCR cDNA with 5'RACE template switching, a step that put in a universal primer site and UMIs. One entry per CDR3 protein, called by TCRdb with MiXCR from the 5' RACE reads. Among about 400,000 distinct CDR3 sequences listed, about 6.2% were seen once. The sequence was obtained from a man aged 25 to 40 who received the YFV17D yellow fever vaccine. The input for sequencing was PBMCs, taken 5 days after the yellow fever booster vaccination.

The chain's CDR3 is CASSFVWEARAGANVLTF. The CDR3 DNA reads as TGTGCCAGCAGCTTTGTATGGGAGGCCAGGGCTGGGGCCAACGTCCTGACTTTC. The chain carries TRBV11-2 and TRBJ2-6; a possible D gene is TRBD2 (6 bases). The CDR3 length is 18 residues. CDR1 and CDR2 from the germline V gene are SGHAT and FQNNGV. Trimming left V 3 bases short and J 2 bases short, with 17 bases between.